The TCR beta chain under discussion was sequenced for a study of OX40 agonist ivuxolimab in advanced cancers. General notes on the study: Ivuxolimab was an agonistic, fully human IgG2 monoclonal antibody directed against OX40 (CD134), a costimulatory receptor. Intravenous ivuxolimab was administered to patients every 2 weeks at six dose levels: 0.01, 0.1, 0.3, 1.5, 3 and 10 mg/kg. Of the approximately 50 patients in dose escalation, 19 had hepatocellular carcinoma, some 15 had melanoma, 9 had renal cell carcinoma and 9 had head and neck cancer. In the dose-escalation cohort, 82.7% of patients were male, and the mean age was around 60 years, with a range of roughly 20 to 85. Prior anti-PD-1, anti-PD-L1 or anti-CTLA-4 therapy was permitted, and about two fifths of dose-escalation patients had received checkpoint inhibitors. Three dose-escalation patients achieved partial responses, one with hepatocellular carcinoma and two with cutaneous melanoma. The purpose of peripheral TCRbeta sequencing was to test whether ivuxolimab changed TCR sequence diversity and led to clonal T-cell expansion. The monotherapy dose-escalation portion (N = 52 patients) of the phase I ivuxolimab trial is reported in the paper.

What the authors observed across the whole study: After ivuxolimab, expanded clones were on average more numerous among CD8+ T cells than among CD4+ T cells. At doses of 0.1 to 3.0 mg/kg, clonal expansion of both CD4+ and CD8+ blood T cells was observed from baseline to week 6. Partial responders in the 0.1-3.0 mg/kg groups had among the lowest normalized peripheral clonal expansion, especially among CD8+ T cells. Antigen specificity was not determined for the clonally expanded peripheral T cells. Low levels of normalized T-cell clonal expansion were also shown by some nonresponding patients.

Clipping removes 3 bases from V and 0 bases from J, with 6 as the unmatched junction base count. From the germline V gene (reference sequence), CDR1 is GTSNPN and CDR2 is SVGIG. The CDR3 holds 15 amino acids from the cysteine to the phenylalanine. Just the 45-base CDR3 DNA is kept, in frame starting at base 1. For sequencing of the TCRbeta CDR3 region, genomic DNA was extracted from the sorted cells. The immunoSEQ Assay was used to sequence the TCRbeta CDR3 regions. This immuneACCESS table, as held by TCRdb, lists in-frame sequences with V and J called but not all clones. Of the missing ones, under half trace to an unresolved V gene in checked studies; the others have no known cause. The sample yields 60,000 to 65,000 clones; roughly 90% were counted once. The ten largest clones take up about 0.66% of the sample. Details on this clone: Its antigen target is currently unknown. Base qualities were left out, and no much larger clone turns up one base away.

Patients with autoimmune disease history or receiving systemic immunosuppression were excluded from the trial. In every dose cohort, peripheral blood was drawn for TCR sequencing at baseline, cycle 4 day 1, and cycle 7 day 1. The samples were taken from a phase I, first-in-human, multicenter, open-label dose-escalation trial of ivuxolimab. Adults with locally advanced or metastatic melanoma, renal cell carcinoma, hepatocellular carcinoma or head and neck squamous cell carcinoma were enrolled in the trial. Before TCR sequencing, CD4+ T cells and CD8+ T cells were sorted from peripheral blood as separate populations.

The specimen comprised CD4+ or CD8+ T cells sorted from blood, sampled in a trial of the OX40 agonist ivuxolimab. The rearrangement combines TRBV30 with TRBJ1-2, and TRBD1 aligns with 8 junction nucleotides. This TCR was recovered from an adult with an advanced solid tumor such as melanoma, head and neck, liver or kidney cancer. The CDR3 reads CAWRQRTGTNYGYTF. The DNA sequence is as follows: TGTGCCTGGAGGCAGAGGACAGGGACTAACTATGGCTACACCTTC.